The present T cell receptor (beta chain) was sequenced within a study of a mutant IDH1 vaccine in newly diagnosed glioma. Background on the study: Treated patients had a mean age of approximately 40 years and a sex split that was around 60% male and 37.5% female. General study results and limits: The authors found pseudoprogression apparently unrelated to changes in top peripheral T cell clonotypes.

This table comes from immunoSEQ multiplex PCR, and its TCRdb copy is limited to in-frame clones, with some not included. The table lists tens of thousands of clones, about 88% of them singletons, with roughly 4.4% in the top ten. Time point meaning: baseline, week 1 (first vaccination visit). The treatment was: pre-vaccination baseline after standard-of-care therapy. This CDR3 contains 15 residues. Per germline, CDR1 LGHNA and CDR2 YNFKEQ. The V gene end was trimmed by 6 bases and the J gene end by 5 bases; junction bases not matched to a gene: 6. Turning to this clone: Antigen unknown.

The chain has TRBV4-2 and TRBJ2-5; 13 bases agree with TRBD2. The sequenced sample was PBMCs, obtained from a glioma patient treated with radiotherapy, temozolomide or both. The clonotype was recovered from a middle-aged woman with glioma. The CDR3 reads CASSPGTSGVETQYF. For the CDR3, the DNA is TGTGCCAGCAGTCCCGGGACTAGCGGGGTTGAGACCCAGTACTTC.